This T cell receptor beta chain was found in a study of CD8 T cells in ankylosing spondylitis. After removal of 4 bases from V and 6 bases from J, the junction contained 9 bases not matched to a gene. The CDR3 spans 14 residues. Looked up from germline, CDR1 is SGHRS and CDR2 is YFSETQ. MiXCR was run by TCRdb on the 5' RACE reads, yielding one entry per CDR3 protein. The sample yields about 340,000 distinct CDR3 sequences, about 14% seen once. This receptor was taken from a male donor with ankylosing spondylitis or in good health (not recorded which). Sequenced material: blood, either unsorted or a sorted T cell fraction (not recorded which). V usage is TRBV5-1 and J usage is TRBJ2-7; 8 nucleotides align to TRBD1. The CDR3 region is CASSLGQGSGEQYF. CDR3 in DNA: TGCGCCAGCAGCCTAGGACAGGGTAGCGGCGAGCAGTACTTC. The whole variable domain, filled in from reference TRBV5-1 and TRBJ2-7, reads KAGVTQTPRYLIKTRGQQVTLSCSPISGHRSVSWYQQTPGQGLQFLFEYFSETQRNKGNFPGRFSGRQFSNSRSEMNVSTLELGDSALYLCASSLGQGSGEQYFGPGTRLTVT.